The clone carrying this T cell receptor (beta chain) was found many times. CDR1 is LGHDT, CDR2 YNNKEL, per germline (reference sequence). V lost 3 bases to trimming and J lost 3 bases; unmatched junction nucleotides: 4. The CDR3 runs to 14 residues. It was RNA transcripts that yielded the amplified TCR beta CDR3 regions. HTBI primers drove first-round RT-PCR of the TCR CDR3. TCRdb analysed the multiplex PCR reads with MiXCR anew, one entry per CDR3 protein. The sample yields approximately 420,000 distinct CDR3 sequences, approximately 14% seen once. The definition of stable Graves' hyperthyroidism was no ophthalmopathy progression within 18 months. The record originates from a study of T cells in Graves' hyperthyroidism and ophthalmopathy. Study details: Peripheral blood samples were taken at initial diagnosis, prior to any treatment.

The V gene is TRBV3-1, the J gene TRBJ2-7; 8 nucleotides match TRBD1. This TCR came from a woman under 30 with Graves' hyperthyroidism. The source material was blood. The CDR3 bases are TGTGCCAGCAGCCACTCAGGACAGGGCTACGAGCAGTACTTC. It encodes CASSHSGQGYEQYF.